This T cell receptor beta chain was recovered during a study of identical twins. From the 5' RACE reads, TCRdb called clonotypes with MiXCR, one entry per CDR3 protein. Altogether 700,000 or so distinct CDR3 sequences are present, 8.5% to 9.5% being singletons, with the ten largest covering 0.98%. The CDR3 spans 15 residues. V shed 3 bases and J shed 0 bases, with 10 bases lying between them. CDR1 is MNHEY and CDR2 is SMNVEV in the germline V gene (reference sequence). This clonotype was observed a handful of times. These same data were also listed under a study on yellow fever vaccine responses in identical twins.

This receptor was obtained from a woman under 30 in good health. The sequenced material came from PBMCs. V and J are TRBV27 and TRBJ2-3, with a weak D call TRBD1 (6 bases). CDR3 region: CASSFWTASTDTQYF. The CDR3 DNA follows: TGTGCCAGCAGTTTCTGGACAGCTAGCACAGATACGCAGTATTTT.